This T cell receptor beta chain is from a study of cytotoxic CD8 clonotypes in ibrutinib-treated CLL. General study results and limits: Investigators sampled sustained-remission and progressing patients at differing times. Exceeding age-matched healthy donors, baseline clonality also tracked the counts of circulating CD8+ T cells.

As concerns this clone: Its specificity is not known.

Germline CDR1 and CDR2: SGHVS and FNYEAQ. This CDR3 has 15 residues. V lost 5 bases, J lost 3 bases, and 7 bases stayed unmatched. TCRdb's copy holds only in-frame clones and misses some; the assay was immunoSEQ multiplex PCR. The profile shows 110,000 to 150,000 clones, about three quarters of them singletons. The sample was PBMCs, taken after 24 months of ibrutinib treatment. This receptor was identified in a human donor with chronic lymphocytic leukemia. J is TRBJ1-5 and V is TRBV7-6, with 7 nucleotides matching TRBD1. As DNA, the CDR3 is TGTGCCAGCAGCCTCGGGACAGAACCCAATCAGCCCCAGCATTTT. Translation gives CASSLGTEPNQPQHF.